The next 6 T cell receptor beta chains were all read from a single sample in a study of T cell repertoires in cytomegalovirus infection. Their recognized antigens are unknown. TCRdb fed the reads into MiXCR, producing one record per CDR3 protein. The sample holds hundreds of thousands of distinct CDR3 sequences, 30% to 35% seen once. The sample here was cultured CD8+ T cells from PBMCs, taken from culture after CMV antigen stimulation. The receptor source for this set is a human donor in good health (CMV status not recorded). Some clones in this sample may be carry-over from other donors' samples.

There are a few counts of this clonotype. This chain links TRBV12-3 or TRBV12-4 with TRBJ1-2; 7 nucleotides line up with TRBD1. The trim removed 8 bases at V and 4 bases at J, leaving 16 bases unmatched. CDR3 length equals 16 residues. For the CDR3, the DNA is TGTGCCAGCTCAATGGGAGGGGGCGCATCATTCTATGGCTACACCTTC. The encoded protein is CASSMGGGASFYGYTF.

A few counts support this clonotype. The chain recombines TRBV6-5 with TRBJ2-4; D remains unclear. The V gene lost 0 bases and the J gene lost 0 bases, with 3 bases spanning the gap. This CDR3 has 14 residues. The germline CDR1 and CDR2 sequences are MNHEY and SVGAGI. The CDR3 is CASSYSQAKNIQYF. The CDR3 coding sequence is TGTGCCAGCAGTTACTCCCAAGCCAAAAACATTCAGTACTTC.

The chain has TRBV12-3 or TRBV12-4 and TRBJ1-5; weak D call: TRBD1 (5 bases). Deletions cut 3 bases from V and 7 bases from J, with 13 bases between. The length of the CDR3 is 14 residues. The DNA for the CDR3 is TGTGCCAGCAGTTTCGGACATAATAGCCAGCCCCAGCATTTT. Protein sequence: CASSFGHNSQPQHF.

This clonotype came up many times. This chain uses TRBV11-2 with TRBJ1-2; D perhaps matches TRBD1 (5 bases). Germline CDR1 SGHAT, CDR2 FQNNGV. This CDR3 region has 13 residues. The V gene lost 3 bases and the J gene lost 8 bases, with 13 bases spanning the gap. CDR3 region: CASSFGGREGYTF. In DNA, the CDR3 is TGTGCCAGCAGCTTCGGGGGACGAGAAGGCTACACCTTC.

The table lists this clonotype with a few counts. The V and J genes are TRBV6-6 and TRBJ2-2, with a tentative D call TRBD1 (6 bases). The CDR3 loop spans 20 amino acids. Trimming shortened V by 2 bases and J by 0 bases, and 22 bases separated the two germline ends. Germline V gene lookup returns CDR1 MNHNY and CDR2 SVGAGI (reference sequence). This CDR3 is CASSYVRTDYPNANTGELFF. The CDR3 DNA is TGTGCCAGCAGTTACGTTAGGACAGACTACCCTAACGCGAACACCGGGGAGCTGTTTTTT.

This clonotype was counted once. The rearrangement links TRBV23-1 to TRBJ2-7; TRBD1 might be the D (5 bases). TRBV23-1 falls under the ORF class, with uncertain function. CDR3 size: 15 residues. The V gene lost 6 bases and the J gene lost 2 bases, with 17 bases spanning the gap. This CDR3 reads CASSSGVRVAYEQYV. The CDR3, as DNA: TGCGCCAGCAGCTCTGGGGTCAGGGTTGCCTACGAGCAGTACGTC.